The clone carrying this TCR beta chain was observed a single time. Its antigen is not known. This specimen comes from a study of shared clonotypes between healthy human individuals. General study points: The study drew on few donors, limiting represented genetic and exposure-history diversity.

The study drew all its donors from Caucasian adults living in Nashville, Tennessee. Sequencing was performed with immunoSEQ multiplex PCR; in TCRdb, only in-frame clones are kept and a portion is missing. The table records 1,500,000 or so clones, about 98.5% of them present only once. The germline V and J ends were trimmed by 5 bases and 0 bases, with 12 bases remaining between them. The germline V gene has CDR1 SGHTS and CDR2 YDEGEE. The CDR3 runs 15 residues. This TCR derives from a man aged 25 to 40 in good health. Sequencing was done on a sample of naive CD4+ T cells sorted from blood. The subset denotes: CD45RA+ positively selected. The chain has TRBV5-8 and TRBJ2-1; D is perhaps TRBD1 (6 bases). CDR3 sequence reads: CASSSKGHSYNEQFF. In DNA, the CDR3 is TGTGCCAGCAGTTCTAAGGGACACTCCTACAATGAGCAGTTCTTC.